The rows below give T cell receptor beta chains drawn from one sample of a study of T cell repertoires in cytomegalovirus infection. TCRdb fed the reads into MiXCR, producing one record per CDR3 protein. The sample contains fewer than 300,000 distinct CDR3 sequences, about 26% of which appear only once. The sample comprised PBMCs. The receptors here all came from a human donor in good health (CMV status not recorded). Some clones in this sample may be carry-over from other donors' samples. CDR3s include the opening cysteine and the closing phenylalanine or tryptophan. A D gene is named only where the DNA matches it firmly. Only some rows state a clone size, as once, few, many or a class for expanded clones.

j_gene | d_gene | abundance | v_gene | len | CDR3aa | CDR3nt
TRBJ1-1 | - | many | TRBV7-9 | 14 | CASSPDLLNTEAFF | TGTGCCAGCAGCCCGGACCTCCTGAACACTGAAGCTTTCTTT
TRBJ2-7 | - | many | TRBV28 | 12 | CASSFSGGEQYF | TGTGCCAGCAGTTTTTCCGGGGGCGAGCAGTACTTC
TRBJ1-2 | TRBD1 | - | TRBV28 | 15 | CASRTTGINNYGYTF | TGTGCCAGCAGGACGACAGGGATTAATAACTATGGCTACACCTTC
TRBJ2-5 | TRBD1 | few | TRBV19 | 14 | CASSSGQGAETQYF | TGTGCCAGTAGTTCCGGACAGGGGGCAGAGACCCAGTACTTC
TRBJ2-7 | - | - | TRBV7-2 | 15 | CASRSTSSGAYEQYF | TGTGCCAGCAGGTCCACTTCCTCAGGGGCCTACGAGCAGTACTTC
TRBJ2-7 | TRBD1 | - | TRBV6-5 | 13 | CASRHDRGYEQYF | TGTGCCAGCAGACACGACAGGGGGTATGAGCAGTACTTC
TRBJ2-5 | - | few | TRBV28 | 15 | CASTPGLIIQETQYF | TGTGCCAGCACCCCGGGACTTATCATTCAAGAGACCCAGTACTTC
TRBJ1-5 | TRBD1 | many | TRBV7-2 | 16 | CASSLEGQGSNQPQHF | TGTGCCAGCAGCTTAGAAGGACAGGGGTCCAATCAGCCCCAGCATTTT
TRBJ1-1 | - | few | TRBV29-1 | 12 | CSVARDDTEAFF | TGCAGCGTTGCAAGGGACGACACTGAAGCTTTCTTT
TRBJ1-2 | TRBD1 | many | TRBV7-2 | 14 | CASSLATGEYGYTF | TGTGCCAGCAGCTTAGCGACAGGGGAGTATGGCTACACCTTC
TRBJ2-4 | TRBD1 | many | TRBV7-2 | 15 | CASSLTGGGENIQYF | TGTGCCAGCAGCCTGACAGGGGGCGGTGAAAACATTCAGTACTTC
TRBJ1-5 | TRBD1 | - | TRBV28 | 14 | CASSPGTGVQPQHF | TGTGCCAGCAGCCCCGGGACAGGGGTACAGCCCCAGCATTTT
TRBJ2-6 | - | many | TRBV7-2 | 15 | CASSSRLVGANVLTF | TGTGCCAGCAGCTCCAGGTTGGTTGGGGCCAACGTCCTGACTTTC
TRBJ1-2 | - | few | TRBV5-1 | 14 | CASSLEGLTYDYTF | TGCGCCAGCAGCTTGGAGGGACTCACGTACGACTACACCTTC
TRBJ2-4 | TRBD2 | - | TRBV5-1 | 14 | CASSIAGPQDIQYF | TGCGCCAGCAGCATAGCGGGACCCCAGGACATTCAGTACTTC
TRBJ2-3 | TRBD2 | few | TRBV6-1 | 14 | CASSEGLARDTQYF | TGTGCCAGCAGCGAGGGACTAGCAAGGGATACGCAGTATTTT
TRBJ2-7 | TRBD2 | - | TRBV5-4 | 15 | CASSLELAGGGEQYF | TGTGCCAGCAGCTTGGAACTAGCCGGCGGGGGCGAGCAGTACTTC
TRBJ2-3 | TRBD2 | many | TRBV7-2 | 17 | CASSSRLAGDRTDTQYF | TGTGCCAGCAGCTCCCGACTAGCGGGAGACCGCACAGATACGCAGTATTTT
TRBJ2-7 | TRBD2 | few | TRBV29-1 | 14 | CSVAGGKGSYEQYF | TGCAGCGTTGCGGGGGGAAAGGGCTCCTACGAGCAGTACTTC
TRBJ2-3 | TRBD1 | - | TRBV29-1 | 13 | CSARGQVTDTQYF | TGCAGCGCCCGAGGACAGGTCACAGATACGCAGTATTTT
TRBJ2-5 | - | few | TRBV29-1 | 12 | CSVEWGGETQYF | TGCAGCGTTGAATGGGGAGGAGAGACCCAGTACTTC
TRBJ2-5 | - | - | TRBV9 | 11 | CASGHGETQYF | TGTGCCAGCGGGCACGGAGAGACCCAGTACTTC
TRBJ1-6 | - | few | TRBV7-2 | 16 | CASSYSGASSNSPLHF | TGTGCCAGCAGCTACTCCGGGGCAAGCTCTAATTCACCCCTCCACTTT
TRBJ1-1 | - | - | TRBV12-3/TRBV12-4 | 16 | CASSLAGGQWNTEAFF | TGTGCCAGCAGCTTAGCCGGTGGACAGTGGAACACTGAAGCTTTCTTT
TRBJ2-5 | TRBD1 | few | TRBV6-2/TRBV6-3 | 20 | CASNPLPPGQVAGRQETQYF | TGTGCCAGCAACCCACTCCCGCCGGGACAGGTGGCCGGCCGGCAAGAGACCCAGTACTTC
TRBJ2-5 | - | - | TRBV28 | 12 | CASTGRMLAQYF | TGTGCCAGCACAGGGAGGATGCTCGCCCAGTACTTC
TRBJ2-3 | - | - | TRBV2 | 14 | CASSEQAGLDTQYF | TGTGCCAGCAGTGAACAGGCAGGGCTAGATACGCAGTATTTT
TRBJ2-5 | TRBD2 | many | TRBV28 | 17 | CASSISSGGGVRETQYF | TGTGCCAGCAGTATCTCTAGCGGGGGAGGGGTACGAGAGACCCAGTACTTC
TRBJ2-1 | TRBD2 | few | TRBV11-3 | 14 | CASSSGGLNNEQFF | TGTGCCAGCAGCTCGGGGGGTCTGAACAATGAGCAGTTCTTC
TRBJ2-7 | TRBD2 | few | TRBV7-6 | 13 | CASSPGGRHEQYF | TGTGCCAGCAGCCCCGGGGGGAGGCACGAGCAGTACTTC
TRBJ2-1 | TRBD2 | - | TRBV28 | 15 | CASSLTSGGQGEQFF | TGTGCCAGCAGCTTGACTAGCGGGGGGCAGGGTGAGCAGTTCTTC
TRBJ1-1 | - | - | TRBV19 | 15 | CASVPPSPRNTEAFF | TGTGCCAGCGTCCCACCTAGTCCGAGAAACACTGAAGCTTTCTTT
TRBJ1-1 | - | - | TRBV6-1 | 14 | CASSSPGLNTEAFF | TGTGCCAGCAGTTCCCCGGGACTTAACACTGAAGCTTTCTTT
TRBJ2-6 | - | few | TRBV12-3/TRBV12-4 | 11 | CASSSANVLTF | TGTGCCAGCAGTTCGGCCAACGTCCTGACTTTC
TRBJ1-2 | - | - | TRBV11-2 | 13 | CASSRDGFYGYTF | TGTGCCAGCAGCCGGGACGGATTCTATGGCTACACCTTC
TRBJ2-7 | - | once | TRBV30 | 13 | CAWSDGSYYEQYF | TGTGCCTGGAGTGACGGGAGCTACTACGAGCAGTACTTC
TRBJ2-2 | - | - | TRBV10-3 | 16 | CAISESGRGNTGELFF | TGTGCCATCAGTGAGTCGGGCCGGGGGAACACCGGGGAGCTGTTTTTT
TRBJ2-5 | - | many | TRBV7-2 | 15 | CASSHEQRYQETQYF | TGTGCCAGCAGCCACGAGCAGCGCTACCAAGAGACCCAGTACTTC
TRBJ1-2 | TRBD1 | - | TRBV24-1 | 14 | CATSGMGQNYGYTF | TGTGCCACCAGTGGCATGGGACAGAACTATGGCTACACCTTC
TRBJ2-3 | - | few | TRBV20-1 | 15 | CSAANLATSTDTQYF | TGCAGTGCTGCAAATCTAGCTACTAGCACAGATACGCAGTATTTT
TRBJ1-5 | TRBD1 | - | TRBV28 | 14 | CASNDRVSNQPQHF | TGTGCCAGCAACGACAGGGTAAGCAATCAGCCCCAGCATTTT
TRBJ2-5 | TRBD2 | few | TRBV19 | 16 | CASSMSGTGYQETQYF | TGTGCCAGTAGTATGAGCGGGACCGGGTACCAAGAGACCCAGTACTTC
TRBJ2-2 | TRBD2 | many | TRBV7-2 | 16 | CASSLLRGGLPGELFF | TGTGCCAGCAGCTTATTGCGGGGGGGCCTTCCCGGGGAGCTGTTTTTT
TRBJ1-3 | - | many | TRBV28 | 14 | CASSLSGFGNTIYF | TGTGCCAGCAGTTTATCGGGTTTTGGAAACACCATATATTTT
TRBJ1-1 | - | few | TRBV10-3 | 12 | CAISESRIEAFF | TGTGCCATCAGTGAGTCAAGGATAGAAGCTTTCTTT
TRBJ2-1 | TRBD2 | - | TRBV19 | 18 | CASSLTGTSGGSYNEQFF | TGTGCCAGTAGTCTTACCGGGACTAGCGGGGGGTCCTACAATGAGCAGTTCTTC
TRBJ2-7 | TRBD1 | - | TRBV7-2 | 16 | CASSPAGTGYSYEQYF | TGTGCCAGCAGCCCAGCCGGGACAGGGTATTCCTACGAGCAGTACTTC
TRBJ2-3 | TRBD2 | - | TRBV12-3/TRBV12-4 | 11 | CACLRGWAQYF | TGTGCCTGCTTGCGGGGGTGGGCGCAGTATTTT
TRBJ2-1 | - | - | TRBV20-1 | 17 | CSARDLVRGRVNNEQFF | TGCAGTGCTAGAGATCTAGTAAGGGGCAGGGTGAATAATGAGCAGTTCTTC
TRBJ1-6 | - | - | TRBV12-3/TRBV12-4 | 13 | CASSPDAVSPLHF | TGTGCCAGCAGCCCGGACGCCGTTTCACCCCTCCACTTT
TRBJ2-7 | TRBD2 | few | TRBV12-3/TRBV12-4 | 14 | CASGTSGSLNEQYF | TGTGCCAGCGGGACTAGCGGGAGTCTCAACGAGCAGTACTTC
TRBJ2-2 | - | - | TRBV30 | 13 | CAWDLKWTGELFF | TGTGCCTGGGACCTTAAGTGGACCGGGGAGCTGTTTTTT
TRBJ2-7 | - | - | TRBV4-2 | 15 | CASSQERTGTYEQYF | TGTGCCAGCAGCCAAGAAAGGACGGGAACCTACGAGCAGTACTTC